This T cell receptor (beta chain) was sequenced in a study of T cells in localized non-small cell lung cancer. The CDR3 consists of 15 residues. Germline V gives CDR1 MNHNY, CDR2 SVGAGI (reference sequence). The V segment lost 5 bases and the J segment 3 bases; nucleotides outside the gene matches: 6. With regard to this clone: Its matching antigen is unknown.

Findings of the study overall: Increased T cell density in blood showed an association with longer overall survival. Of the tissues analyzed, uninvolved adjacent lung showed maximal T cell clonality, greater than tumor. Sequence data derive from only one tumor region, so heterogeneity remains possible.

The table came from immunoSEQ multiplex PCR; TCRdb's copy has only in-frame clones and leaves some out. The sample includes roughly 71,000 clones, 85% to 90% of them seen just once. The receptor's source is a male donor at least 60 years old with stage III squamous cell lung carcinoma. Sequenced material: peripheral blood, taken before any cancer treatment. The chain has TRBV6-6 and TRBJ1-4; 7 bases agree with TRBD1. The CDR3 bases are TGTGCCAGCAGTCTCAGACAGGGATCTAATGAAAAACTGTTTTTT. Translated: CASSLRQGSNEKLFF.